Listed below are T cell receptor beta chains from one sample, sequenced in a study of metastatic and nonmetastatic thyroid tumors. TCRdb reanalyzed the PCR reads with MiXCR. The sample includes about 20,000 clones, around a third of them seen just once. The sample was blood. Receptor source: a male donor with papillary thyroid cancer or a benign thyroid nodule (not recorded which). Some clones in this sample may be carry-over from other donors' samples. The conserved cysteine and the conserved F or W are not part of the CDR3 here.

v_call	j_call	cdr3_aa
TRBV25-1	TRBJ2-7	ASSGTTRSPYEQY
TRBV6-1	TRBJ1-2	ASSPTGILGCYT
TRBV28	TRBJ2-5	ASSLPGVQETQY
TRBV25-1	TRBJ1-2	ASSGGQGVYGYT
TRBV13	TRBJ2-3	ASSTWTRSTDTQY
TRBV20-1	TRBJ1-2	SARDGRDFYGYT
TRBV6-2/TRBV6-3	TRBJ2-6	ASSYDSSGANVLT
TRBV19	TRBJ2-1	ASKGAIYNEQF
TRBV19	TRBJ2-3	ASSMDGLPPDTQY
TRBV20-1	TRBJ2-7	SAWRPTYEQY
TRBV5-1	TRBJ2-3	ASSLGGLGDTQY
TRBV6-1	TRBJ2-2	ASRRTGGTGELF
TRBV7-6	TRBJ2-3	ASSSLGLAEASTDTQY
TRBV29-1	TRBJ2-7	SVWGSSYEQY
TRBV7-2	TRBJ2-6	ASSLVFDRRTGANVLT
TRBV6-1	TRBJ1-1	ATTSQGTEAF
TRBV24-1	TRBJ2-3	ATSQGAGGWNTDTQY
TRBV9	TRBJ2-1	ASSASKNEQF